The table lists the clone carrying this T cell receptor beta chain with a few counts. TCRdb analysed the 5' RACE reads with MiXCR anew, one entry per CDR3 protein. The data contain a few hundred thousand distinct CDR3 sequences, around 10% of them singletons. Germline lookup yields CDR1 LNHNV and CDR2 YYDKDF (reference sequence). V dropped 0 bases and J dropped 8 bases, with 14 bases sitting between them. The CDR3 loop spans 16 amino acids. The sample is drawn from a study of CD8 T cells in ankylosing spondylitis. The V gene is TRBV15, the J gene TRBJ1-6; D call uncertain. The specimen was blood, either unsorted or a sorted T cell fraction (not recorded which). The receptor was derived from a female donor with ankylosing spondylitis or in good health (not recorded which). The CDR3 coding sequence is TGTGCCACCAGCAGAGACCTTGATTGGGGAGATTCACCCCTCCACTTT. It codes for CATSRDLDWGDSPLHF.